This passage covers 10 T cell receptor beta chains from one sample sequenced in a study of T cell changes during pregnancy in multiple sclerosis. Here immunoSEQ multiplex PCR was the method, and the copy in TCRdb shows in-frame clones only, minus some. The sample holds 130,000 or so clones, over 85% seen once. The sequencing here drew on peripheral blood, taken before pregnancy. The receptor source for this set is a female donor with multiple sclerosis, enrolled in a pregnancy study.

For the CDR3, the DNA is TGTGCCAGCAGAGCACTACTGGGGGGGGCAGCTTTCTTT. Protein product: CASRALLGGAAFF. The rearrangement links TRBV2 to TRBJ1-1; weak D call: TRBD1 (6 bases). CDR1 is SNHLY and CDR2 is FYNNEI in the germline V gene. CDR3 size: 13 residues. The ends were cut back, 6 bases at V and 10 bases at J, with 18 bases in the middle.

This clone was seen a single time. The rearrangement joins TRBV7-2 to TRBJ2-1; weak D call: TRBD1 (5 bases). Trimming removed 5 bases from V and 0 bases from J, with 11 bases in between. Germline assignment: CDR1 SGHTA and CDR2 FQGNSA. This CDR3 is 15 amino acids long. Written as DNA, the CDR3 is TGTGCCAGCAGCCCCCCCGACAGCTCCTACAATGAGCAGTTCTTC. Amino acids: CASSPPDSSYNEQFF. Full variable domain (outside the CDR3, taken from reference TRBV7-2 and TRBJ2-1): GAGVSQSPSNKVTEKGKDVELRCDPISGHTALYWYRQSLGQGLEFLIYFQGNSAPDKSGLPSDRFSAERTGGSVSTLTIQRTQQEDSAVYLCASSPPDSSYNEQFFGPGTRLTVL.

The chain links TRBV30 to TRBJ2-3; TRBD2 aligns across 14 bases. The J segment lost 6 bases and the V segment lost 0 bases, leaving 5 bases of the junction unmatched. This CDR3 has 16 residues. Germline values: CDR1 GTSNPN, CDR2 SVGIG (reference sequence). The CDR3 spells CAWSVGTSGRGDTQYF. DNA for the CDR3: TGTGCCTGGAGTGTAGGGACTAGCGGGAGAGGGGATACGCAGTATTTT. Full variable domain (rest looked up from reference TRBV30 and TRBJ2-3): SQTIHQWPATLVQPVGSPLSLECTVEGTSNPNLYWYRQAAGRGLQLLFYSVGIGQISSEVPQNLSASRPQDRQFILSSKKLLLSDSGFYLCAWSVGTSGRGDTQYFGPGTRLTVL.

V usage is TRBV14 and J usage is TRBJ2-5; TRBD1 matches at 10 bases. V lost 4 bases, J lost 1 base, and 6 bases stayed unmatched. Germline V gene lookup returns CDR1 SGHDN and CDR2 FVKESK. This CDR3 spans 16 amino acids. CDR3 coding DNA: TGTGCCAGCAGCCCCTGGGACAGGGGTCGCCAAGAGACCCAGTACTTC. Translated: CASSPWDRGRQETQYF.

V and J are TRBV7-2 and TRBJ2-7, with D possibly matching TRBD2 (6 bases). The CDR3 has 17 residues. CDR1 SGHTA and CDR2 FQGNSA come from the germline V gene. V was clipped by 5 bases and J by 6 bases, with 26 bases between them. CDR3 sequence (DNA): TGTGCCAGCAGCGCACTGGCGGGGCGTTCGGGGAGCGGCGAGCAGTACTTC. Protein: CASSALAGRSGSGEQYF.

CDR3 amino acids: CASSRLGTSGTNYYNEQFF. The CDR3 region has the DNA TGCGCCAGCAGCCGCTTAGGGACTAGCGGGACCAACTACTACAATGAGCAGTTCTTC. This chain uses TRBV4-1 with TRBJ2-1; 13 positions agree with TRBD2. Germline V lookup: CDR1 MGHRA, CDR2 YSYEKL. This CDR3 spans 19 amino acids. The ends lost 4 bases at V and 3 bases at J; junction bases unmatched: 12.

CDR3 residues: CATSSQRLGPTDTQYF. The CDR3 nucleotides read TGTGCCACCAGCAGCCAAAGACTAGGCCCCACAGATACGCAGTATTTT. The V call is TRBV15, the J call TRBJ2-3; the D gene is possibly TRBD2 (6 bases). The CDR3 extends over 16 amino acids. V lost 3 bases to trimming and J lost 2 bases, with 15 bases between them. Germline CDR1 LNHNV, CDR2 YYDKDF (reference sequence).

The CDR3 is CASSYIDTQYF. CDR3 DNA sequence: TGTGCCAGCAGTTATATAGATACGCAGTATTTT. J is TRBJ2-3 and V is TRBV28; D unresolved. Germline V gene lookup returns CDR1 MDHEN and CDR2 SYDVKM. This CDR3 is built from 11 residues. The germline V and J ends were trimmed by 4 bases and 5 bases, with 4 bases remaining between them.

This clone is a singleton in its sample. The chain carries TRBV18 and TRBJ2-7; the D gene is possibly TRBD1 (5 bases). There are 13 residues in the CDR3. V was trimmed by 5 bases and J by 7 bases, leaving 15 bases between them. Looked up from germline, CDR1 is KGHSH and CDR2 is LQKENI. CDR3 nucleotides: TGTGCCAGCTCAAGTGGGGCTTCCCGAGAGCAGTACTTC. Translating gives CASSSGASREQYF.

The rearrangement uses TRBV4-1 and TRBJ1-2, with D hard to call. The V and J ends lost 0 bases and 3 bases respectively, with 14 bases between them. The CDR3 loop spans 16 amino acids. Germline V gene sequence: CDR1 MGHRA, CDR2 YSYEKL. CDR3 nucleotides: TGCGCCAGCAGCCAAGAGGGTTCATCCGGGGACTATGGCTACACCTTC. It codes for CASSQEGSSGDYGYTF.